The next 10 T cell receptor beta chains were all read from a single sample in a study of identical twins. TCRdb redid the calling of the 5' RACE reads with MiXCR, one entry per CDR3 protein. The table shows 450,000 or so distinct CDR3 sequences, with less than 20% occurring only once. The material sequenced was naive T cells sorted from blood. The receptors stem from a man aged 45 to 65 in good health.

The chain joins TRBV12-2 to TRBJ1-1; TRBD1 is the table's D call, not checked against the DNA. TRBV12-2 is an annotated pseudogene. There are 16 residues in the CDR3. CDR3 DNA: TGTGCAAGTCGCTTAGTGACAGGGGGAGCGAACACTGAAGCTTTCTTT. This codes for CASRLVTGGANTEAFF.

This clonotype occurred a few times. The rearrangement links TRBV9 to TRBJ2-7; D unclear. From germline, CDR1 is SGDLS and CDR2 YYNGEE. There are 15 residues in the CDR3. Trimming took off 0 bases at V and 0 bases at J, with 10 bases between the two ends. CDR3: CASSVAAGNSYEQYF. The CDR3 region has the DNA TGTGCCAGCAGCGTAGCGGCAGGTAACTCCTACGAGCAGTACTTC.

In this sample, this clonotype turned up many times. The rearrangement links TRBV6-1 to TRBJ2-7; 11 bases align to TRBD1. V lost 5 bases and J lost 3; bases outside the gene matches: 3. This CDR3 region has 14 residues. Germline CDR1 reads MNHNS; CDR2 reads SASEGT. CDR3 sequence: CASSRGTGGYEQYF. The CDR3 coding sequence is TGTGCCAGCAGTCGCGGGACAGGGGGCTACGAGCAGTACTTC.

This clonotype appeared a single time. The V call is TRBV5-1, the J call TRBJ2-3; 8 nucleotides agree with TRBD2. CDR1 is SGHRS and CDR2 is YFSETQ in the germline V gene. The V gene end was trimmed by 0 bases and the J gene end by 2 bases; junction bases not matched to a gene: 11. CDR3 length: 18 amino acids. This CDR3 reads CASSLVFFLAGNTDTQYF. The CDR3 coding sequence is TGCGCCAGCAGCTTGGTCTTCTTCTTAGCGGGAAACACAGATACGCAGTATTTT.

This clonotype was seen at least ten times. This chain connects TRBV28 to TRBJ1-5; D ambiguous. V was trimmed by 8 bases and J by 0 bases, leaving 8 bases between them. From germline, CDR1 is MDHEN and CDR2 SYDVKM. The CDR3 has 13 residues. The CDR3 DNA is TGTGCCAGCCACAGAGATAGCAATCAGCCCCAGCATTTT. Translation: CASHRDSNQPQHF. Together with reference TRBV28 and TRBJ1-5, the CDR3 gives the full variable domain: DVKVTQSSRYLVKRTGEKVFLECVQDMDHENMFWYRQDPGLGLRLIYFSYDVKMKEKGDIPEGYSVSREKKERFSLILESASTNQTSMYLCASHRDSNQPQHFGDGTRLSIL.

Only a few counts were recorded for this clonotype. This chain uses TRBV18 with TRBJ1-1; 7 nucleotides align to TRBD1. This CDR3 contains 15 residues. Trimming took 2 bases from V and 5 from J; bases not matched to a gene: 8. Germline CDR1 is KGHSH and CDR2 is LQKENI. CDR3 in DNA: TGTGCCAGCTCACCAGGGACAGCTTTTCCTACTGAAGCTTTCTTT. It is translated as CASSPGTAFPTEAFF.

This clonotype was seen ten or more times. The V call is TRBV5-1, the J call TRBJ1-6, with 7 bases fitting TRBD1. Germline V gene sequence: CDR1 SGHRS, CDR2 YFSETQ. V shed 3 bases, J shed 3 bases, and the junction held 3 bases outside the gene matches. The CDR3 is made up of 15 amino acids. The CDR3 DNA reads TGCGCCAGCAGCTGGGGACAGCGCTATAATTCACCCCTCCACTTT. Amino acid sequence: CASSWGQRYNSPLHF. Full variable domain (rest looked up from reference TRBV5-1 and TRBJ1-6): KAGVTQTPRYLIKTRGQQVTLSCSPISGHRSVSWYQQTPGQGLQFLFEYFSETQRNKGNFPGRFSGRQFSNSRSEMNVSTLELGDSALYLCASSWGQRYNSPLHFGNGTRLTVT.

At least ten counts were recorded for this clonotype. The chain uses TRBV7-6 and TRBJ2-7, with TRBD2 matching 8 bases. The junction had 7 bases not matched to a gene; V was cut back by 5 bases and J by 4 bases. The CDR3 length is 14 residues. Germline V gene lookup returns CDR1 SGHVS and CDR2 FNYEAQ. Written as DNA, the CDR3 is TGTGCCAGCAGCGGGTTAGCGGGGCCATACGAGCAGTACTTC. It encodes CASSGLAGPYEQYF.

The rearrangement uses TRBV7-8 and TRBJ2-1; TRBD2 aligns across 7 bases. Germline V gene lookup returns CDR1 SGHVS and CDR2 FQNEAQ. The CDR3 covers 17 residues. V lost 5 bases, J lost 2 bases, and 12 bases stayed unmatched. CDR3: CASSPVLQRGAYNEQFF. The CDR3, as DNA: TGTGCCAGCAGCCCCGTGTTGCAGCGGGGAGCCTACAATGAGCAGTTCTTC.

On this clonotype itself: At one of its ends the junction is not consistent with the germline gene, which may arise from a read error. This chain uses TRBV10-1 with TRBJ2-7; TRBD2 is a possible D gene (5 bases). This CDR3 spans 11 amino acids. The germline gives CDR1 WNHNN, CDR2 SYGVQD (reference sequence). The CDR3 loop reads CASSDSGSKNF. The CDR3 region has the DNA TGCGCCAGCAGTGATTCGGGGTCAAAGAACTTC.